These 14 T cell receptor beta chains share one sample of origin, sequenced in a study of T-cell reconstitution after alpha-beta-depleted transplantation in children. The TCRbeta library incorporated unique molecular identifiers. TCRdb fed the PCR reads into MiXCR, producing one record per CDR3 protein. The sample shows approximately 100,000 distinct CDR3 sequences, about 12% of them seen only once. The material was PBMCs from the stem cell graft donor, obtained from the stem cell graft. The receptor set was obtained from a human donor who donated a stem cell graft to a child with inherited bone marrow failure.

This clonotype was detected ten times or more. The chain has TRBV18 and TRBJ2-7; 9 bases are a match to TRBD2. The CDR3 totals 16 residues. The V segment lost 3 bases and the J segment 4 bases; nucleotides outside the gene matches: 10. CDR1 is KGHSH, CDR2 LQKENI, per germline. The CDR3 is CASSPSGGREVYEQYF. The DNA for the CDR3 is TGTGCCAGCTCACCCAGCGGCGGGAGGGAGGTGTACGAGCAGTACTTC.

This clonotype is termed medium-sized (0.01 to 0.1%). J is TRBJ1-6 and V is TRBV5-1; possible D gene TRBD1, 5 bases. CDR1 is SGHRS, CDR2 YFSETQ, per germline. The CDR3 spans 14 residues. The V end lost 5 bases, the J end lost 7 bases, and 13 bases lay between the germline ends. The CDR3 region is CASRSGAANSPLHF. The CDR3 DNA is TGCGCCAGCAGGTCCGGGGCCGCGAATTCACCCCTCCACTTT.

Many counts were recorded for this clonotype. This chain links TRBV5-1 with TRBJ2-1, with TRBD2 as a possible D gene (6 bases). Per germline, CDR1 SGHRS and CDR2 YFSETQ. The CDR3 consists of 14 residues. V dropped 0 bases and J dropped 4 bases, with 8 bases sitting between them. For the CDR3, the DNA is TGCGCCAGCAGCTTGGTGGGGACTTACAATGAGCAGTTCTTC. Amino acids: CASSLVGTYNEQFF. The variable domain in full, with the rest retrieved from reference TRBV5-1 and TRBJ2-1, is KAGVTQTPRYLIKTRGQQVTLSCSPISGHRSVSWYQQTPGQGLQFLFEYFSETQRNKGNFPGRFSGRQFSNSRSEMNVSTLELGDSALYLCASSLVGTYNEQFFGPGTRLTVL.

V gene TRBV7-6 combines with J gene TRBJ1-1; D might be TRBD1 (5 bases). Germline CDR1 is SGHVS and CDR2 is FNYEAQ. V was pared by 3 bases and J by 6 bases, with 20 bases between. The CDR3 length is 16 residues. The CDR3 DNA reads as TGTGCCAGCAGCTTTCGGGCAGGGAGAATTGAGCCTGAAGCTTTCTTT. This gives the protein CASSFRAGRIEPEAFF.

Many counts were recorded for this clonotype. The chain employs TRBV20-1 and TRBJ2-1; D may be TRBD1 or TRBD2 (5 bases each). Per germline, CDR1 DFQATT and CDR2 SNEGSKA (reference sequence). Trimming removed 3 bases at V and 6 bases at J, with 15 bases between. This CDR3 is built from 14 residues. The DNA of the CDR3 is TGCAGTGCTAGTGGGCGCCCTGGGGGCAATGAGCAGTTCTTC. Encoded protein: CSASGRPGGNEQFF.

This clonotype has only one observation. The V call is TRBV2, the J call TRBJ2-1, with D perhaps matching TRBD2 (6 bases). V shed 6 bases and J shed 2 bases, with 14 bases lying between them. From germline, CDR1 is SNHLY and CDR2 FYNNEI. The CDR3 is 15 amino acids. In nucleotides, the CDR3 is TGTGCCAGCAGGGGGGTGGAGGGTCCCTACAATGAGCAGTTCTTC. It yields the protein CASRGVEGPYNEQFF.

Ten or more counts support this clonotype. The genes are TRBV5-6 and TRBJ2-7; D ambiguous. The V end was cut by 2 bases, the J end by 1 base, with 13 bases between. This CDR3 is built from 15 residues. Germline V lookup: CDR1 SGHDT, CDR2 YYEEEE. The chain's CDR3 is CASSFRKGLSYEQYF. The CDR3 DNA is TGTGCCAGCAGCTTCCGGAAGGGTTTGTCCTACGAGCAGTACTTC. Complete variable domain (other parts from reference TRBV5-6 and TRBJ2-7): DAGVTQSPTHLIKTRGQQVTLRCSPKSGHDTVSWYQQALGQGPQFIFQYYEEEERQRGNFPDRFSGHQFPNYSSELNVNALLLGDSALYLCASSFRKGLSYEQYFGPGTRLTVT.

The sample holds many counts of this clonotype. The chain uses TRBV28 and TRBJ2-7, with D possibly being TRBD2 (6 bases). CDR3 length: 12 residues. The germline CDR1 and CDR2 sequences are MDHEN and SYDVKM. V was trimmed by 7 bases and J by 2 bases, leaving 9 bases between them. Here the CDR3 reads CASTAGTYEQYF. The CDR3 DNA follows: TGTGCCAGCACCGCGGGGACCTACGAGCAGTACTTC.

Many counts were recorded for this clonotype. The genes are TRBV7-9 and TRBJ1-6, with TRBD1 matching 7 bases. The V segment lost 1 base and the J segment 10 bases; nucleotides outside the gene matches: 7. The CDR3 consists of 15 residues. Germline CDR1 is SEHNR and CDR2 is FQNEAQ (reference sequence). The CDR3 DNA follows: TGTGCCAGCAGCTTAGGACAGGGAACTGGATCACCCCTCCACTTT. It yields the protein CASSLGQGTGSPLHF.

This clonotype was detected many times. CDR3 region: CASGHPSGSTDTQYF. Written as DNA, the CDR3 is TGCGCCAGCGGGCACCCTAGCGGAAGCACAGATACGCAGTATTTT. This rearrangement joins TRBV5-1 to TRBJ2-3, with 7 positions matching TRBD2. Germline V gene sequence: CDR1 SGHRS, CDR2 YFSETQ. This CDR3 region has 15 residues. Trimming took 7 bases from V and 0 from J; bases not matched to a gene: 8.

Ten or more counts support this clonotype. The V call is TRBV5-1, the J call TRBJ1-2; 7 bases fit TRBD1. This CDR3 has 16 amino acids. The germline gives CDR1 SGHRS, CDR2 YFSETQ. Losses at the gene ends were 0 bases for V and 3 bases for J; bases not matched to a gene: 8. This chain's CDR3 is CASSLGVDREDYGYTF. The CDR3 DNA reads as TGCGCCAGCAGCTTGGGTGTAGACAGGGAAGACTATGGCTACACCTTC.

This clonotype was seen ten or more times. A much larger clone sits a single nucleotide away, making a read error possible. The J gene is TRBJ2-5, the V gene TRBV7-2, with 8 positions matching TRBD2. Trimming removed 5 bases from V and 4 bases from J; junction bases left unmatched: 12. The length of the CDR3 is 16 residues. Germline V gene lookup returns CDR1 SGHTA and CDR2 FQGNSA. The CDR3 loop reads CASSHRTCGGRETQYF. The CDR3 region has the DNA TGTGCCAGCAGCCATCGGACTTGCGGGGGGCGAGAGACCCAGTACTTC.

This clonotype was detected only a few times. The CDR3: CASKNGGWVYEQYF. The CDR3 nucleotides are TGTGCCAGCAAGAACGGGGGTTGGGTCTACGAGCAGTACTTC. The chain has TRBV6-2 or TRBV6-3 and TRBJ2-7, with D perhaps TRBD2 (6 bases). V shed 7 bases and J shed 3 bases, with 16 bases lying between them. There are 14 residues in the CDR3. CDR1 is MNHEY, CDR2 SVGEGT, per germline.

This clonotype was seen many times. The rearrangement links TRBV5-6 to TRBJ2-5; 9 bases are shared with TRBD1. The CDR3 loop spans 15 amino acids. Germline assignment: CDR1 SGHDT and CDR2 YYEEEE. Unmatched junction bases numbered 6, after V lost 1 base and J lost 5 bases. Here the CDR3 reads CASSLPGQGMETQYF. The CDR3, as DNA: TGTGCCAGCAGCTTGCCGGGACAGGGTATGGAGACCCAGTACTTC.